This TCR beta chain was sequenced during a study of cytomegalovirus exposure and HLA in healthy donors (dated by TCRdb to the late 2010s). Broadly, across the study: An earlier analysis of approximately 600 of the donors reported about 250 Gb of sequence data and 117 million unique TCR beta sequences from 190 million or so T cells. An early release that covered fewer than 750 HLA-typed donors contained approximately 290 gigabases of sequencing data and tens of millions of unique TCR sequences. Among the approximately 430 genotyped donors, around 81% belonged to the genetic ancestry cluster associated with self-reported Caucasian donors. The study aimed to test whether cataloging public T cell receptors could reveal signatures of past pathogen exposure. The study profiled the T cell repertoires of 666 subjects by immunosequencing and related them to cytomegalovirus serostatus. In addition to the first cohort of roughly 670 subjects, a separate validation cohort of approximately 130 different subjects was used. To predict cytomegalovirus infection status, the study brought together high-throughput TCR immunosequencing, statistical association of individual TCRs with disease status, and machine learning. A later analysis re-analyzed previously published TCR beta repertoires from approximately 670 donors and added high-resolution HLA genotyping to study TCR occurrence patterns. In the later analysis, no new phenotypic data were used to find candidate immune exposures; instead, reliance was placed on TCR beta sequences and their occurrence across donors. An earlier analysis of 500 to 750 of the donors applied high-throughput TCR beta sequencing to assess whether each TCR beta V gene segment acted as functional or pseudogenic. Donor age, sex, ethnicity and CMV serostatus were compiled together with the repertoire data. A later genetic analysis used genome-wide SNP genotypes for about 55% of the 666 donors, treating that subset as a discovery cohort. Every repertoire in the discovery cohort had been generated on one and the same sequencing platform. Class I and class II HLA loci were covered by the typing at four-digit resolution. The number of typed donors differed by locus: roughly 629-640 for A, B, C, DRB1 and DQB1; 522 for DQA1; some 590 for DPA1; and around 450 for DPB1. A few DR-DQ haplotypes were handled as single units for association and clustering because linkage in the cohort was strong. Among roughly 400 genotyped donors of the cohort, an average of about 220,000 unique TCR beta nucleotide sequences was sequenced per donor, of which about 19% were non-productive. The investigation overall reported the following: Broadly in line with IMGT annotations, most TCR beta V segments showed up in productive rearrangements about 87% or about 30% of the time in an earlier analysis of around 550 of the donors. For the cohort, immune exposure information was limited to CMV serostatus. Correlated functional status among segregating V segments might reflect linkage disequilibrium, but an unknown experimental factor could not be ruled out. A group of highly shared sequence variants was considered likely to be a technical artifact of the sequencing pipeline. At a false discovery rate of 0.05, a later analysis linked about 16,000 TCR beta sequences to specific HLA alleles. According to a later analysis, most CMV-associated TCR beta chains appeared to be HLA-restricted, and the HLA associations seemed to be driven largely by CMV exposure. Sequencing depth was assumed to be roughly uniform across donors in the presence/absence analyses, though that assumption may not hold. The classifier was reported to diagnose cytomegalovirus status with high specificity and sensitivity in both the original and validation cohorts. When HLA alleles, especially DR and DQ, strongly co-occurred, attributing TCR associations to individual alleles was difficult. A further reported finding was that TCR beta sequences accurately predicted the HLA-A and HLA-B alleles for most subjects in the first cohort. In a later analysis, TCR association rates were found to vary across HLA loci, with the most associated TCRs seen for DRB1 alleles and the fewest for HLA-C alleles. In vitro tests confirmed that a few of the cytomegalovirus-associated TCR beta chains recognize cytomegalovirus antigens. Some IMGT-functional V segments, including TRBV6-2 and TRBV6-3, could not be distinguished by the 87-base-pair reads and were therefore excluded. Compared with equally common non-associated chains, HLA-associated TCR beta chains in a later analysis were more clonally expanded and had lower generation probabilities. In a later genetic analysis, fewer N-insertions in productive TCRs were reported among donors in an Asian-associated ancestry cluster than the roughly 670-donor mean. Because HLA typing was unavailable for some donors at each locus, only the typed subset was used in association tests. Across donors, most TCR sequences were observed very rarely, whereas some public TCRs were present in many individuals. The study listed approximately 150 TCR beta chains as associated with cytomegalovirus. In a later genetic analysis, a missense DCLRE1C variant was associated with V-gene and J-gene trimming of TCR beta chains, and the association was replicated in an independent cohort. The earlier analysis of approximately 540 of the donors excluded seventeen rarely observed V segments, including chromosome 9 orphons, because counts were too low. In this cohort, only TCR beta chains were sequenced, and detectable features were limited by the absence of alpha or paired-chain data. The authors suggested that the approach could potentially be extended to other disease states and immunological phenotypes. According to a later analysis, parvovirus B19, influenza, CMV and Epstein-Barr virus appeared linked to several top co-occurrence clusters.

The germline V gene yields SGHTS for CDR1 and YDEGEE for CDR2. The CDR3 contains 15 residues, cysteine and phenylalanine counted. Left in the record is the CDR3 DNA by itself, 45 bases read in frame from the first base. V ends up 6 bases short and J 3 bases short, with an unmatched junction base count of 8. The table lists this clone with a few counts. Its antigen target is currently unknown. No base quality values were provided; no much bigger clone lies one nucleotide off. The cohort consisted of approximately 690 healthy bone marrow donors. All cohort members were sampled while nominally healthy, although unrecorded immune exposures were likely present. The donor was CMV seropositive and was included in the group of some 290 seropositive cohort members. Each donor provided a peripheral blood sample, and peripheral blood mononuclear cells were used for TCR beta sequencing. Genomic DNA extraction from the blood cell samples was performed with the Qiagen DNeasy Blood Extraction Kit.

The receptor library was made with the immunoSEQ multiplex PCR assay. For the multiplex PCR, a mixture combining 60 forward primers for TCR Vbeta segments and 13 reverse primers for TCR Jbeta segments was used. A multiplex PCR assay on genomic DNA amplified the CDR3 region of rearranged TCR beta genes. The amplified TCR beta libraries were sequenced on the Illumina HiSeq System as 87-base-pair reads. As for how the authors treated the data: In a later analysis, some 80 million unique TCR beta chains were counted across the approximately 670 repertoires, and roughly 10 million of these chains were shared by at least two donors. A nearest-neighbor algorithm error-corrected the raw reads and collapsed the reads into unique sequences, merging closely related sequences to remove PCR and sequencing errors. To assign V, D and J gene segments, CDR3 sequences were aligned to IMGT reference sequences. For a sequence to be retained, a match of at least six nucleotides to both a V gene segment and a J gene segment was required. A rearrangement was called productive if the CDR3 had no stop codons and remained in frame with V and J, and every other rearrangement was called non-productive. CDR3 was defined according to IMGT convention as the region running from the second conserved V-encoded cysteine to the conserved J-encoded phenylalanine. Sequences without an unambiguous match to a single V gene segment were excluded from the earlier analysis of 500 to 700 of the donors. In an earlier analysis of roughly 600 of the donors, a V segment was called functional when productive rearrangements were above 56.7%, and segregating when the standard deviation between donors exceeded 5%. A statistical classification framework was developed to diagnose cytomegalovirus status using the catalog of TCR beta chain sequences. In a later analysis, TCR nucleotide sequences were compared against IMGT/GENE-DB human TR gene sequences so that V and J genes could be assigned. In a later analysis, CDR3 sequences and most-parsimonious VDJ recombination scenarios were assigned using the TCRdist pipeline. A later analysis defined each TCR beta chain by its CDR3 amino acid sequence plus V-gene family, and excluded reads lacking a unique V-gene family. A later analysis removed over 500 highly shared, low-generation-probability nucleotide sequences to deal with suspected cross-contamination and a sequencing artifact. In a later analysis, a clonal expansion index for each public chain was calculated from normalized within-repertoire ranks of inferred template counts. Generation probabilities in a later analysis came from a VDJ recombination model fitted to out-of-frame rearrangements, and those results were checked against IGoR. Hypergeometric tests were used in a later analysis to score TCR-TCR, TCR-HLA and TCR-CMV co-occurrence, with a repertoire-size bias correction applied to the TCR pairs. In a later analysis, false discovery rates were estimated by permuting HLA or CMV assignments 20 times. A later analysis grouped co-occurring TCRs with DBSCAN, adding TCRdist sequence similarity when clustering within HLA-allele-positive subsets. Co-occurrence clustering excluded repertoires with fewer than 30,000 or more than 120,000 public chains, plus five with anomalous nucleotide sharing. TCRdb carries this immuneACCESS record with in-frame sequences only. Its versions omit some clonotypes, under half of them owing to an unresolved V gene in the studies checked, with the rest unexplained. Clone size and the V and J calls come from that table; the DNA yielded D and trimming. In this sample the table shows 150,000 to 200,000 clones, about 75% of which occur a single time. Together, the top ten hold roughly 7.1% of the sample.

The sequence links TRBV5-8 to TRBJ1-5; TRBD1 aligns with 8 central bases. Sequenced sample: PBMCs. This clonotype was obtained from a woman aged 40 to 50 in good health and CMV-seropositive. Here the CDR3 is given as CASTRQGLFNQPQHF. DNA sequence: TGTGCCAGCACTCGACAGGGGCTCTTCAATCAGCCCCAGCATTTT.